The T cell receptor beta chain described here comes from a study of blood T cell repertoires in COVID-19. Study at large: There were acute and convalescent COVID-19 samples, and they came from the United States, Italy and Spain. Sources were T cells, B-cell-depleted T cells, or PBMCs; the material itself was cDNA or gDNA.

This clone was picked up one time. V lost 0 bases to trimming and J lost 4 bases; unmatched junction nucleotides: 4. The CDR3 contains 16 residues. Germline lookup yields CDR1 SGHTA and CDR2 FQGTGA. Study processing details: The assay estimated nucleated cells by amplifying reference gene primers. Measured with immunoSEQ multiplex PCR; TCRdb has only the in-frame clones, and not every one. V and J calls and clone size follow that table, whereas D and trimming were derived from the DNA. The sample comprises more than 15,000 clones, around 90% of which are singletons, and roughly 7.1% rests with the top ten.

This clonotype was sampled from a human donor with active COVID-19. The donor label of this sample is uncertain. This chain connects TRBV7-3 to TRBJ2-1; TRBD2 matches 9 bases. Sequencing was done on a sample of peripheral blood. The CDR3 protein is CASSLTAGGPYNEQFF. CDR3 bases: TGTGCCAGCAGCTTAACAGCGGGAGGCCCTTACAATGAGCAGTTCTTC. The full variable domain, with the rest looked up from reference TRBV7-3 and TRBJ2-1, is GAGVSQTPSNKVTEKGKYVELRCDPISGHTALYWYRQSLGQGPEFLIYFQGTGAADDSGLPNDRFFAVRPEGSVSTLKIQRTERGDSAVYLCASSLTAGGPYNEQFFGPGTRLTVL.